This T cell receptor (beta chain) was captured by sequencing in a study of Graves' ophthalmopathy and Graves' hyperthyroidism. The table lists this clonotype with a few counts. This CDR3 contains 17 residues. The germline V gene encodes CDR1 SGHNT and CDR2 YENEEA. The germline V and J ends were trimmed by 6 bases and 1 base, with 21 bases remaining between them. Amplification of TCR beta CDR3 regions used RNA transcripts. First-round RT-PCR employed HTBI primers, with a second-round multiplex PCR after it. TCRdb processed the multiplex PCR reads anew with MiXCR; each CDR3 protein has one entry. The repertoire holds over a million distinct CDR3 sequences, 35% to 45% seen once, with 8.5% to 14% in the top ten.

The receptor comes from an adult man with Graves' hyperthyroidism. The sample comprised peripheral blood or thyroid tissue (not recorded which). This sequence joins TRBV11-3 and TRBJ2-5, with D possibly matching TRBD2 (6 bases). As DNA, the CDR3 is TGTGCCAGCAGTTACTCGCTTGCGGGAATGAGCCAAGAGACCCAGTACTTC. It translates to CASSYSLAGMSQETQYF.